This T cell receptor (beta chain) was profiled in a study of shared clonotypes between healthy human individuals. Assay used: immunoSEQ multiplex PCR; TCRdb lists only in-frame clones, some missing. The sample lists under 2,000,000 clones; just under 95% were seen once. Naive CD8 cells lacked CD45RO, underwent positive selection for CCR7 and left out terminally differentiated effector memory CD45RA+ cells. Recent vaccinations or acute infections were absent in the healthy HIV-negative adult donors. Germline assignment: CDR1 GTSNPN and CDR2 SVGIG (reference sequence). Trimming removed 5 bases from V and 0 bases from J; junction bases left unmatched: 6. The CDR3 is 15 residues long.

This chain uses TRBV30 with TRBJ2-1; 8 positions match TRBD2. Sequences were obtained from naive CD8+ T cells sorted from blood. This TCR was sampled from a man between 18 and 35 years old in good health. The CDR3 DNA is TGTGCCTGGCAGAAGAGCGGGAGCTCCTACAATGAGCAGTTCTTC. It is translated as CAWQKSGSSYNEQFF.